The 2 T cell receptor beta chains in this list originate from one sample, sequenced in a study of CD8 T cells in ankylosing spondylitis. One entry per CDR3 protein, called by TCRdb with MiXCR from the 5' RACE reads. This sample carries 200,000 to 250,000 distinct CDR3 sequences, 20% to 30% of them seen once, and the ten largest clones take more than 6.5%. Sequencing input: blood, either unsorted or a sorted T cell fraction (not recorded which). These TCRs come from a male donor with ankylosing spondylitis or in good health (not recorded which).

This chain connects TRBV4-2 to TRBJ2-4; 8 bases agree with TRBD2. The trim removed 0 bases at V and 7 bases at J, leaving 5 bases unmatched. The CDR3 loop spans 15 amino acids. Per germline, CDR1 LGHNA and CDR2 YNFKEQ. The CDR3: CASSQDLLAGNIQYF. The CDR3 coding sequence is TGTGCCAGCAGCCAAGATCTCCTAGCGGGTAACATTCAGTACTTC.

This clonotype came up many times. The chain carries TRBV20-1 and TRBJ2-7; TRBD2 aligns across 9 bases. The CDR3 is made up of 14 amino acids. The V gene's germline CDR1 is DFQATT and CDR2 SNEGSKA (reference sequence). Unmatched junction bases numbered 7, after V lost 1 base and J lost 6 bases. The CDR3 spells CSARASAGGREQYF. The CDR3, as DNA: TGCAGTGCTAGAGCCTCAGCGGGAGGCCGCGAGCAGTACTTC.